This TCR beta chain was sequenced for a study of molecular identifiers for immune sequencing clone quantification. General study findings and limits: Underestimated sizes of highly expanded clones could result from identical TCR molecules that share a barcode. Spiked TCR RNA from one Jurkat cell reportedly showed up when mixed among more than 900,000 naive cells.

With 10%, 30% or 50% of RNA, about 19,000 to 1,000,000 naive CD8 T cells were sequenced. Naive CD8 T cells were sorted as CD8+CD4-CCR7+CD45RA+. This CDR3 has 17 amino acids. Germline-derived CDR1 and CDR2 are MNHEY and SMNVEV (reference sequence). J gave up 3 bases and V 1 base, and 11 bases lay outside the gene matches. TCRdb passed the PCR reads through MiXCR, listing each CDR3 protein once. Of fewer than 350,000 distinct CDR3 sequences in the sample, roughly a quarter were seen once. About this clonotype: The antigen remains undetermined.

The sequence came from a human donor in good health. Some libraries in this study had Jurkat cell RNA spiked in. Sequencing input: naive CD8+ T cells from blood, with Jurkat cell RNA spiked in. Subset of the sample: FACS-sorted CD8+CD4-CCR7+CD45RA+ naive T cells. The V gene is TRBV27, the J gene TRBJ1-1; 7 positions agree with TRBD1. CDR3 in DNA: TGTGCCAGCAGTTTATTTGGGACAGAATCGATGTACACTGAAGCTTTCTTT. Translating gives CASSLFGTESMYTEAFF.